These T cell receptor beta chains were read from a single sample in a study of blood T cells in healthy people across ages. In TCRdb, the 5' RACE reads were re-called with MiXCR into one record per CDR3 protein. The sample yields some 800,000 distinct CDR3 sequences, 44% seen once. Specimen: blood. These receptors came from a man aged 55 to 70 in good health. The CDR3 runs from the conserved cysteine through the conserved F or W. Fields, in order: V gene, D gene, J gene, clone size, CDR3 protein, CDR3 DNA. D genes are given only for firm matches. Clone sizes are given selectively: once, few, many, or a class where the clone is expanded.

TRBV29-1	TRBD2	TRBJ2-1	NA	CSAGLAGGYEQFF	TGCAGCGCTGGGCTAGCGGGGGGCTATGAGCAGTTCTTC
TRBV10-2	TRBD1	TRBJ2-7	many	CASRSTGGDFYEQYF	TGCGCCAGCAGATCAACAGGGGGCGATTTTTACGAGCAGTACTTC
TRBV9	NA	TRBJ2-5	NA	CASSADSGVETQYF	TGTGCCAGCAGCGCCGACTCGGGGGTAGAGACCCAGTACTTC
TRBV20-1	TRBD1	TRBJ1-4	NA	CSARGQDVLVVGEKLFF	TGCAGTGCCAGGGGACAGGACGTTCTAGTCGTGGGTGAAAAACTGTTTTTT
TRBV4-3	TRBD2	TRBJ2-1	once	CASSQDSAGNNEQFF	TGCGCCAGCAGCCAAGACTCAGCGGGGAACAATGAGCAGTTCTTC
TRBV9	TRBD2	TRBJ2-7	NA	CQGRVDMSEQYF	TGTCAAGGGAGGGTGGATATGAGCGAGCAGTACTTC
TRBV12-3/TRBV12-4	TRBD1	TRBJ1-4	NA	CASSWDRGYEKLFF	TGTGCCAGCAGCTGGGACAGGGGGTATGAAAAACTGTTTTTT
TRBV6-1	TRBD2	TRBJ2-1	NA	CASSELAGGNEQFF	TGTGCCAGCAGCGAACTAGCGGGGGGGAATGAGCAGTTCTTC
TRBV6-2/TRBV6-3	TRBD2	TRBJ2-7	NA	CASSYSGGFYEQYF	TGTGCCAGCAGTTACTCGGGGGGGTTCTACGAGCAGTACTTC
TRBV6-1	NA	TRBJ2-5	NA	CASSDRGVQETQYF	TGTGCCAGCAGTGATCGTGGGGTGCAAGAGACCCAGTACTTC
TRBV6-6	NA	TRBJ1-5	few	CASSYSLANQPQHF	TGTGCCAGCAGTTACAGTCTAGCGAATCAGCCCCAGCATTTT
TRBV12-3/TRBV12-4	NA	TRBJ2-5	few	CASTLQRDFQETQYF	TGTGCCAGCACCTTACAACGGGACTTTCAAGAGACCCAGTACTTC
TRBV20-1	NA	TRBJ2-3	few	CSAGGSTDTQYF	TGCAGTGCGGGGGGCAGCACAGATACGCAGTATTTT
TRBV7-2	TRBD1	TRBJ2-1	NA	CASSAGGYSGEQFF	TGTGCCAGCAGCGCAGGGGGCTACTCAGGGGAGCAGTTCTTC
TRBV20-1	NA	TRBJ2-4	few	CSARERGLENIQYF	TGCAGTGCTAGAGAACGGGGTCTAGAAAACATTCAGTACTTC
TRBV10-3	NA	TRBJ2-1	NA	CATLPREGSSYNEQFF	TGTGCCACCCTACCCCGCGAGGGGTCATCCTACAATGAGCAGTTCTTC